The 4 T cell receptor beta chains below all came from one sample that was sequenced in a study of blood T cell repertoires in COVID-19 (dated by TCRdb to 2018 to 2021). Library preparation employed the immunoSEQ multiplex PCR assay. Imported from immuneACCESS, the table was reduced by TCRdb to in-frame sequences with V and J called. These copies leave out some clones; in studies compared against another copy, an unresolved V gene accounts for under half, and the cause of the remainder is not known. Across this sample there are a few hundred thousand clones, with around 82% seen only once. The ten largest make up about 2.9% of the sample. Sequenced input: peripheral blood. The receptors here all came from a woman aged 30 to 39 who had recovered from COVID-19.

The CDR3 DNA reads TGTGCCAGCAGAAAACGACAGGTCCCCGTATACAATGAGCAGTTCTTC. Its protein is CASRKRQVPVYNEQFF. V usage is TRBV5-6 and J usage is TRBJ2-1, with D perhaps TRBD1 (6 bases). The CDR3 contains 16 residues. V dropped 5 bases and J dropped 4 bases, with 19 bases sitting between them. The germline gives CDR1 SGHDT, CDR2 YYEEEE.

This chain links TRBV9 with TRBJ2-1; perhaps TRBD2 as D (6 bases). CDR3 length: 14 residues. CDR1 SGDLS and CDR2 YYNGEE come from the germline V gene. Deletions cut 2 bases from V and 6 bases from J, with 12 bases between. The DNA for the CDR3 is TGTGCCAGCAGCGTCGGGACTGCAAGCAATGAGCAGTTCTTC. Amino acid sequence: CASSVGTASNEQFF.

CDR3 sequence: CASSSPGQGFEKLFF. CDR3 nucleotide sequence: TGTGCCAGCAGTTCTCCGGGACAGGGATTTGAAAAACTGTTTTTT. The V gene is TRBV28, the J gene TRBJ1-4; 9 bases agree with TRBD1. Germline assignment: CDR1 MDHEN and CDR2 SYDVKM. V dropped 4 bases and J dropped 7; count of bases not matched to a gene: 7. This CDR3 is 15 amino acids long. Looking up the rest from reference TRBV28 and TRBJ1-4 gives the full variable domain: DVKVTQSSRYLVKRTGEKVFLECVQDMDHENMFWYRQDPGLGLRLIYFSYDVKMKEKGDIPEGYSVSREKKERFSLILESASTNQTSMYLCASSSPGQGFEKLFFGSGTQLSVL.

The J gene is TRBJ1-2, the V gene TRBV28; D is perhaps TRBD1 (6 bases). Germline loops: CDR1 MDHEN, CDR2 SYDVKM. This CDR3 comprises 16 residues. With 5 bases removed from V and 0 bases from J, the gap between germline ends came to 16 bases. The CDR3 protein is CASSTHRARSNYGYTF. The DNA of the CDR3 is TGTGCCAGCAGTACCCACAGGGCAAGGTCTAACTATGGCTACACCTTC.